This T cell receptor (beta chain) was identified during a study of T cells in Graves' hyperthyroidism and ophthalmopathy. RNA transcripts yielded amplified TCR beta CDR3 regions. The study used the HTBI primer set for a first-round RT-PCR of the TCR CDR3. TCRdb re-called the multiplex PCR reads with MiXCR, one entry per CDR3 protein. Counted here are approximately 640,000 distinct CDR3 sequences, about 45% occurring once; the ten biggest clones make up about 7.2%. Uncontrolled infection, other autoimmune disease, pregnancy or lactation led to exclusion. Clinicians diagnosed patients from clinical symptoms, serum thyroxine and TRAb, thyroid ultrasound and orbital computed tomography. Study-wide findings and caveats: It was a median roughly six months before onset that the model predicted ophthalmopathy. Clonotypes that were expanded in thyroid above 0.001 mostly appeared in blood too.

Comments on this clonotype: What it binds is unknown.

V shed 6 bases, J shed 6 bases, and the junction held 7 bases outside the gene matches. CDR1 is DFQATT and CDR2 is SNEGSKA in the germline V gene (reference sequence). This CDR3 is built from 14 residues. The sequenced sample consisted of peripheral blood or thyroid tissue (not recorded which). The sequence derives from an adult man with Graves' disease, either hyperthyroidism or ophthalmopathy (not recorded which). The rearrangement uses TRBV20-1 and TRBJ1-6; 8 bases agree with TRBD1. The CDR3 sequence: CSAGQGGGNSPLHF. The DNA for the CDR3 is TGCAGTGCCGGACAGGGTGGGGGTAATTCACCCCTCCACTTT.